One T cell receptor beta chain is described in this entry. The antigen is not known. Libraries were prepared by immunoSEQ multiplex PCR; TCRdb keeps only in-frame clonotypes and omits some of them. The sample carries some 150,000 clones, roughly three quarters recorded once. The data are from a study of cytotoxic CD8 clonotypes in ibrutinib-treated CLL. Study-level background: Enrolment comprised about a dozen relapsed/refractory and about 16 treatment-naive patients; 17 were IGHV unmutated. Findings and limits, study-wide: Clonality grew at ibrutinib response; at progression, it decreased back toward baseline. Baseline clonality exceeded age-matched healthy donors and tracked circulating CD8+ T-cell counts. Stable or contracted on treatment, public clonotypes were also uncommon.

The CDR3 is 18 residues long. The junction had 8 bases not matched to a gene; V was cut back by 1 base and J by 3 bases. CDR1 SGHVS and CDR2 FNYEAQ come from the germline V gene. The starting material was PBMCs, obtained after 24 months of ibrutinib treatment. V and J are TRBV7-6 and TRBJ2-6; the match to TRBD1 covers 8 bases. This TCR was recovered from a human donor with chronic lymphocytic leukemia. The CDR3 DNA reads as TGTGCCAGCAGCTTAGAGGCCAGGGGGCGCGGTGGGGCCAACGTCCTGACTTTC. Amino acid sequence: CASSLEARGRGGANVLTF.